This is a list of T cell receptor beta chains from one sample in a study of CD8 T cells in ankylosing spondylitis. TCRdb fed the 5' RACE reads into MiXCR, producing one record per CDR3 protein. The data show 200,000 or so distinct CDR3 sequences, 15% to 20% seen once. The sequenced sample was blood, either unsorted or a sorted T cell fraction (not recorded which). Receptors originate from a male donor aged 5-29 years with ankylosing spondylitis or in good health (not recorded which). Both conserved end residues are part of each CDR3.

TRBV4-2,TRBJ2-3,CASSQEKRDAQYF
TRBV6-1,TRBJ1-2,CASSEAPGDHYGYTF
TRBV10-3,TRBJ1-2,CAISPTGSLGGYTF
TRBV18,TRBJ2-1,CASSSLGTGQYNEQFF
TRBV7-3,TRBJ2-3,CASSLGSMGTQYF
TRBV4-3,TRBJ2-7,CASSQGTSGQTYEQYF
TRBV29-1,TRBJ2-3,CSVEPQGALDTQYF
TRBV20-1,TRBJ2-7,CSARDQNGWSSYEQYF
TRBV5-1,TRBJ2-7,CASSVGGTGAYEQYF
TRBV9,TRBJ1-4,CASSVASGELFF
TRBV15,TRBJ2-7,CATRAGVSYEQYF
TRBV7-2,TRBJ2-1,CASSLFPDEQFF
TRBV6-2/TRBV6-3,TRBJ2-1,CASSLATSGRNEQFF
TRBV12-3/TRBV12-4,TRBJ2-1,CASSSRLAGEQFF
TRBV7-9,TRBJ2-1,CASSLFEGIYNEQFF
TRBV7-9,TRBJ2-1,CASSLAPGRSYNEQFF